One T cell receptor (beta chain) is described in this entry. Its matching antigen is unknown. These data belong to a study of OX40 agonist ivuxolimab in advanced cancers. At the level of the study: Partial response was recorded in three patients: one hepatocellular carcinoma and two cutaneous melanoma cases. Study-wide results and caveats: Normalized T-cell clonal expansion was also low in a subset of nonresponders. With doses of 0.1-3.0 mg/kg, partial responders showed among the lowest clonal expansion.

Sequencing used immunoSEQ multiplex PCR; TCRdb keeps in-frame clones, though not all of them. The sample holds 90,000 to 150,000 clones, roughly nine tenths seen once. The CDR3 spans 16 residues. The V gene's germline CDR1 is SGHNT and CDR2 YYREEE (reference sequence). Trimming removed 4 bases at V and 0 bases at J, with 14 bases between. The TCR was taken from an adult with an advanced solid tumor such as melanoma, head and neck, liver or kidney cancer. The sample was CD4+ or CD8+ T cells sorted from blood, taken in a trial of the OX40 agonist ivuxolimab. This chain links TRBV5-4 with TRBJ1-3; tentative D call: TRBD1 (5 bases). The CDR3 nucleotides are TGTGCCAGCAGCATACAGGACGGGCGCTCTGGAAACACCATATATTTT. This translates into CASSIQDGRSGNTIYF.